These 21 T cell receptor beta chains came from one sample sequenced in a study of cytomegalovirus exposure and HLA in healthy donors. PCR used 60 Vbeta primers and 13 Jbeta primers. Some clones are missing from TCRdb's copy, which holds only in-frame ones; the method was immunoSEQ multiplex PCR. Of about 84,000 clones in the sample, around 68% are singletons; the top ten hold 15%. The specimen was PBMCs. These receptors all come from a woman between 40 and 55 years old in good health and CMV-seropositive.

The DNA of the CDR3 is TGTGCCAGCAGTTTGGACAGCCAAGAGACCCAGTACTTC. Its translation is CASSLDSQETQYF. The genes are TRBV27 and TRBJ2-5; TRBD1 is a possible D gene (6 bases). The germline CDR1 and CDR2 sequences are MNHEY and SMNVEV (reference sequence). CDR3 size: 13 residues. Trimming took 3 bases from V and 1 from J, leaving 6 bases between them.

The rearrangement uses TRBV28 and TRBJ1-2; D not resolved. From germline, CDR1 is MDHEN and CDR2 SYDVKM. V lost 7 bases and J 2 bases, leaving 8 bases between the germline ends. There are 12 residues in the CDR3. CDR3 nucleotides: TGTGCCAGCATGTGGCAGAACTATGGCTACACCTTC. Its protein product is CASMWQNYGYTF.

CDR3 nucleotide sequence: TGTGCCAGCAGTGAAGAGGGACAGGGTTCCGGGGAGCTGTTTTTT. Translating gives CASSEEGQGSGELFF. The chain recombines TRBV2 with TRBJ2-2; 9 bases fit TRBD1. With 1 base clipped from V and 6 bases from J, the junction kept 3 bases outside the gene matches. The length of the CDR3 is 15 residues. CDR1 SNHLY and CDR2 FYNNEI come from the germline V gene.

V and J are TRBV7-6 and TRBJ2-3, with no clear D. V was pared by 5 bases and J by 1 base, with 7 bases between. This CDR3 is 13 amino acids long. Germline V lookup: CDR1 SGHVS, CDR2 FNYEAQ. In nucleotides, the CDR3 is TGTGCCAGCAGCCGCGGAGGCACAGATACGCAGTATTTT. This sequence encodes CASSRGGTDTQYF.

The chain links TRBV6-5 to TRBJ1-1, with 7 bases aligning to TRBD1. The CDR3 consists of 13 residues. Germline V lookup: CDR1 MNHEY, CDR2 SVGAGI. Losses at the gene ends were 6 bases for V and 4 bases for J; bases not matched to a gene: 5. CDR3 in amino acids: CASSLNRGTEAFF. The DNA of the CDR3 is TGTGCCAGCAGCCTTAACAGGGGCACTGAAGCTTTCTTT.

This CDR3 is CASSLNYPGWGYEKLFF. The CDR3 DNA follows: TGTGCCAGCAGTTTAAATTACCCAGGGTGGGGCTATGAAAAACTGTTTTTT. The chain joins TRBV27 to TRBJ1-4, with D perhaps matching TRBD1 (5 bases). Trimming took off 2 bases at V and 6 bases at J, with 19 bases between the two ends. CDR3 length: 17 amino acids. Per the germline V gene, CDR1 is MNHEY and CDR2 is SMNVEV (reference sequence).

The chain joins TRBV7-2 to TRBJ2-5; perhaps TRBD1 as D (5 bases). Trimming left V 6 bases short and J 5 bases short, with 16 bases between. Germline values: CDR1 SGHTA, CDR2 FQGNSA. This CDR3 region has 14 residues. As DNA, the CDR3 is TGTGCCAGCAGACAGGAGCTCCACAGGGAGACCCAGTACTTC. Translation: CASRQELHRETQYF.

The chain uses TRBV7-3 and TRBJ2-1, with D perhaps TRBD2 (6 bases). Trimming took off 4 bases at V and 8 bases at J, with 24 bases between the two ends. The CDR3 runs 17 residues. Germline-derived CDR1 and CDR2 are SGHTA and FQGTGA. CDR3 in amino acids: CASSWGPSGTPKHEQFF. In nucleotides, the CDR3 is TGTGCCAGCAGCTGGGGCCCTTCCGGGACTCCAAAACATGAGCAGTTCTTC.

The genes are TRBV27 and TRBJ1-1; TRBD1 might be the D (5 bases). V lost 5 bases, J lost 5 bases, and 12 bases lay in between. The CDR3 runs 13 residues. Germline-derived CDR1 and CDR2 are MNHEY and SMNVEV (reference sequence). The CDR3 loop reads CASSPRGGTEAFF. CDR3 coding DNA: TGTGCCAGCAGTCCCCGGGGGGGGACTGAAGCTTTCTTT.

This clone was counted only a few times. J is TRBJ1-5 and V is TRBV28; weak D call: TRBD1 (6 bases). This CDR3 is built from 15 residues. Germline values: CDR1 MDHEN, CDR2 SYDVKM. V was trimmed by 7 bases and J by 5 bases, leaving 18 bases between them. This CDR3 is CASKTDRGTDQPQHF. The CDR3 coding sequence is TGTGCCAGCAAAACGGACAGAGGGACCGATCAGCCCCAGCATTTT.

The chain links TRBV7-2 to TRBJ2-5, with TRBD2 identical over 9 bases. Trimming removed 7 bases from V and 4 bases from J; junction bases left unmatched: 19. CDR1 and CDR2 (germline): SGHTA, FQGNSA. The CDR3 has 18 residues. The CDR3 sequence: CASTRGGAGGFEGETQYF. The CDR3 region has the DNA TGTGCCAGCACCCGAGGGGGTGCGGGAGGGTTCGAAGGAGAGACCCAGTACTTC.

The rearrangement links TRBV28 to TRBJ2-1, with 14 positions matching TRBD2. Germline loops: CDR1 MDHEN, CDR2 SYDVKM. V shed 2 bases, J shed 9 bases, and the junction held 6 bases outside the gene matches. The CDR3 loop spans 16 amino acids. The CDR3 protein is CASSLQRLAGGTEQFF. The CDR3 region has the DNA TGTGCCAGCAGTTTACAAAGACTAGCGGGAGGGACTGAGCAGTTCTTC. Combining the CDR3 with reference TRBV28 and TRBJ2-1 gives the whole variable domain DVKVTQSSRYLVKRTGEKVFLECVQDMDHENMFWYRQDPGLGLRLIYFSYDVKMKEKGDIPEGYSVSREKKERFSLILESASTNQTSMYLCASSLQRLAGGTEQFFGPGTRLTVL.

V and J are TRBV5-1 and TRBJ2-7; 10 nucleotides agree with TRBD2. CDR1 is SGHRS, CDR2 YFSETQ, per germline. This CDR3 has 17 residues. V shed 3 bases, J shed 7 bases, and the junction held 16 bases outside the gene matches. The CDR3 loop is CASSSNWASGSLGEQYF. In nucleotides, the CDR3 is TGCGCCAGCAGCTCAAACTGGGCTAGCGGGAGTCTGGGTGAGCAGTACTTC.

The gene calls are TRBV6-1 and TRBJ2-7; 9 bases fit TRBD1. This CDR3 has 18 amino acids. In germline, CDR1 is MNHNS, CDR2 SASEGT. After removal of 3 bases from V and 0 bases from J, the junction contained 12 bases not matched to a gene. CDR3 sequence: CASSEDRGGMGPSYEQYF. DNA for the CDR3: TGTGCCAGCAGTGAGGACAGGGGAGGCATGGGGCCCTCCTACGAGCAGTACTTC.

This clone was counted a few times. The J gene is TRBJ1-1, the V gene TRBV6-5, with D uncertain. This CDR3 contains 15 residues. The germline V gene encodes CDR1 MNHEY and CDR2 SVGAGI. Trimming removed 1 base from V and 6 bases from J, with 15 bases in between. The CDR3: CASSYLPEGIAEAFF. CDR3 bases: TGTGCCAGCAGTTACTTACCGGAGGGTATCGCTGAAGCTTTCTTT.

The chain uses TRBV28 and TRBJ1-1; perhaps TRBD1 as D (5 bases). The CDR3 extends over 14 amino acids. Trimming took off 5 bases at V and 2 bases at J, with 12 bases between the two ends. The germline V gene has CDR1 MDHEN and CDR2 SYDVKM. The CDR3 here is CASSPTGGNTEAFF. Here the CDR3 DNA reads TGTGCCAGCAGTCCTACGGGGGGTAACACTGAAGCTTTCTTT.

This clone was counted only a few times. The chain joins TRBV6-1 to TRBJ1-5; no definite D call. The CDR3 loop spans 14 amino acids. Trimming took off 2 bases at V and 0 bases at J, with 5 bases between the two ends. CDR1 and CDR2 from the germline V gene are MNHNS and SASEGT. CDR3 region: CASSERDSNQPQHF. CDR3 DNA: TGTGCCAGCAGTGAACGGGATAGCAATCAGCCCCAGCATTTT.

The chain links TRBV28 to TRBJ1-6; no clear D gene. The length of the CDR3 is 13 residues. V was pared by 6 bases and J by 5 bases, with 8 bases between. Germline V gene lookup returns CDR1 MDHEN and CDR2 SYDVKM. The CDR3 sequence: CASRRLNNSPLHF. DNA for the CDR3: TGTGCCAGCAGGAGACTCAATAATTCACCCCTCCACTTT. Filled out from reference TRBV28 and TRBJ1-6, the complete variable domain reads DVKVTQSSRYLVKRTGEKVFLECVQDMDHENMFWYRQDPGLGLRLIYFSYDVKMKEKGDIPEGYSVSREKKERFSLILESASTNQTSMYLCASRRLNNSPLHFGNGTRLTVT.

This clone has just a few counts. The rearrangement joins TRBV5-4 to TRBJ2-7, with a possible D match to TRBD2 (7 bases). The germline V and J ends were trimmed by 5 bases and 0 bases, with 15 bases remaining between them. Germline lookup yields CDR1 SGHNT and CDR2 YYREEE (reference sequence). The CDR3 has 15 amino acids. CDR3 region: CASRTGGGDSYEQYF. CDR3 DNA: TGTGCCAGCAGGACGGGGGGCGGGGACTCCTACGAGCAGTACTTC.

The chain links TRBV6-1 to TRBJ2-7, with TRBD1 identical over 7 bases. V was pared by 6 bases and J by 0 bases, with 2 bases of the junction left unmatched. The CDR3 contains 13 residues. The germline CDR1 and CDR2 sequences are MNHNS and SASEGT. For the CDR3, the DNA is TGTGCCAGCAGGCGACAGGGCTCCTACGAGCAGTACTTC. Translated, it gives CASRRQGSYEQYF.

The chain employs TRBV29-1 and TRBJ1-1, with TRBD1 identical over 8 bases. The ends lost 4 bases at V and 5 bases at J; junction bases unmatched: 9. This CDR3 has 14 residues. Germline assignment: CDR1 SQVTM and CDR2 ANQGSEA. The CDR3 coding sequence is TGCAGCGTTGGGACAGGGAGCGGAAGAACTGAAGCTTTCTTT. This sequence encodes CSVGTGSGRTEAFF. Combining the CDR3 with reference TRBV29-1 and TRBJ1-1 gives the whole variable domain SAVISQKPSRDICQRGTSLTIQCQVDSQVTMMFWYRQQPGQSLTLIATANQGSEATYESGFVIDKFPISRPNLTFSTLTVSNMSPEDSSIYLCSVGTGSGRTEAFFGQGTRLTVV.